The 25 T cell receptor beta chains below all came from one sample that was sequenced in a study of post-analysis software for immune sequencing data. Antigens of these TCRs are unknown. Notes on the study in general: With TRBV5-6, TRBV5-1 and TRBV20-1 included, about 5 TRBV segments were more frequent in patients than in controls.

Every TCR beta cDNA library bore unique molecular identifiers. MiXCR was run by TCRdb on the PCR reads, yielding one entry per CDR3 protein. The sample includes about 810,000 distinct CDR3 sequences, 53% of them seen just once. Sequenced: blood. These receptors were collected from a girl aged 10-17 years with multiple sclerosis.

V and J are TRBV18 and TRBJ2-7; D could derive from TRBD1 or TRBD2 (5 bases each). The J call is uncertain, as TRBJ2-5 better fits the DNA end. CDR1 and CDR2 from the germline V gene are KGHSH and LQKENI. The CDR3 has 15 residues. The CDR3 sequence is CASSPGVQATGTQYF. The CDR3 DNA is TGTGCCAGCTCACCGGGGGTACAAGCAACGGGGACCCAGTACTTC.

The rearrangement uses TRBV29-1 and TRBJ2-5; weak D call: TRBD1 (5 bases). The DNA end is more similar to TRBJ2-1, so the J call may be wrong. The germline V gene encodes CDR1 SQVTM and CDR2 ANQGSEA. The length of the CDR3 is 15 residues. The CDR3 DNA is TGCAGCGTTGAAGGCGAGTCAGGGTACCAAGAGACCCAGTTCTTC. It yields the protein CSVEGESGYQETQFF.

This clonotype was detected a few times. This sequence joins TRBV5-1 and TRBJ2-5, with D possibly called TRBD1 or TRBD2 (5 bases each). V was trimmed by 0 bases and J by 5 bases, leaving 17 bases between them. Per germline, CDR1 SGHRS and CDR2 YFSETQ. The CDR3 runs to 16 residues. CDR3 bases: TGCGCCAGCAGCTTGGAGCGGCAGGGTGTTGGGGAGACCCAGTACTTC. Its translation: CASSLERQGVGETQYF.

This chain connects TRBV11-2 to TRBJ2-4, with a possible D match to TRBD2 (6 bases). The J call is uncertain, as TRBJ2-5 better fits the DNA end. This CDR3 has 13 amino acids. The germline gives CDR1 SGHAT, CDR2 FQNNGV. The CDR3 sequence: CASSRRGWETQYF. In nucleotides, the CDR3 is TGTGCCAGCAGCCGGCGGGGTTGGGAGACCCAGTACTTC.

In this sample, this clonotype turned up a few times. The CDR3 DNA is TGTGCCAGCAGCTTGGTACACCGTCGGGCAACTAATGAAAAACTGTTTTTT. Protein product: CASSLVHRRATNEKLFF. The chain uses TRBV5-5 and TRBJ1-4; D unresolved. This CDR3 is 17 amino acids long. Germline CDR1 reads SGHKS; CDR2 reads YYEKEE (reference sequence). With 0 bases removed from V and 0 bases from J, the gap between germline ends came to 12 bases.

This chain uses TRBV30 with TRBJ2-3; 7 nucleotides line up with TRBD1. V lost 2 bases, J lost 1 base, and 12 bases stayed unmatched. Per germline, CDR1 GTSNPN and CDR2 SVGIG (reference sequence). The CDR3 is 17 residues long. The CDR3 is CAWSRIKQGLGTDTQYF. In DNA form, the CDR3 reads TGTGCCTGGAGTCGAATAAAACAGGGGTTGGGCACAGATACGCAGTATTTT.

This clonotype has only a few counts. This sequence joins TRBV18 and TRBJ2-5, with a possible D match to TRBD2 (6 bases). The ends were cut back, 6 bases at V and 3 bases at J, with 14 bases in the middle. Germline V gives CDR1 KGHSH, CDR2 LQKENI. The length of the CDR3 is 14 residues. The CDR3 region is CASSPLEGKETQYF. The CDR3 DNA reads as TGTGCCAGCTCTCCCTTGGAGGGAAAAGAGACCCAGTACTTC.

The J gene is TRBJ2-4, the V gene TRBV20-1; the match to TRBD2 covers 9 bases. The junction had 5 bases not matched to a gene; V was cut back by 0 bases and J by 5 bases. The CDR3 covers 15 residues. CDR1 and CDR2 (germline): DFQATT, SNEGSKA (reference sequence). Here the CDR3 DNA reads TGCAGTGCTAGAGATTGGGCTAGCGGGGAAAACATTCAGTACTTC. It codes for CSARDWASGENIQYF.

This clonotype turned up a few times. The CDR3 protein is CASSQAGLAVPQRMQFF. The CDR3 DNA follows: TGTGCCAGCAGCCAAGCGGGACTAGCGGTCCCGCAAAGGATGCAGTTCTTC. The V call is TRBV14, the J call TRBJ2-1; 11 bases map to TRBD2. CDR1 SGHDN and CDR2 FVKESK come from the germline V gene. With V trimmed by 1 base and J by 12 bases, 14 bases remained unmatched. The length of the CDR3 is 17 residues.

V is TRBV3-1 and J is TRBJ1-1; 9 bases align to TRBD1. The length of the CDR3 is 15 residues. CDR1 LGHDT and CDR2 YNNKEL come from the germline V gene (reference sequence). The ends lost 4 bases at V and 4 bases at J; junction bases unmatched: 7. The DNA of the CDR3 is TGTGCCAGCAGCCGACGGAAGACAGGGGGCACTGAAGCTTTCTTT. Translated, it gives CASSRRKTGGTEAFF.

This rearrangement joins TRBV7-9 to TRBJ2-7; D call uncertain. This CDR3 contains 12 residues. The germline V gene encodes CDR1 SEHNR and CDR2 FQNEAQ (reference sequence). Trimming removed 1 base at V and 6 bases at J, with 7 bases between. CDR3 bases: TGTGCCAGCAGCTTAGGATGGACCGAGCAGTACTTC. Its translation is CASSLGWTEQYF.

The V call is TRBV5-1, the J call TRBJ2-5; 11 positions match TRBD1. V dropped 2 bases and J dropped 4; count of bases not matched to a gene: 4. This CDR3 comprises 15 residues. Germline V gives CDR1 SGHRS, CDR2 YFSETQ. CDR3 protein: CASSFGGTGGETQYF. CDR3 in DNA: TGCGCCAGCAGCTTTGGCGGGACAGGGGGAGAGACCCAGTACTTC. The full variable domain, in which reference TRBV5-1 and TRBJ2-5 provide the parts outside the CDR3, is KAGVTQTPRYLIKTRGQQVTLSCSPISGHRSVSWYQQTPGQGLQFLFEYFSETQRNKGNFPGRFSGRQFSNSRSEMNVSTLELGDSALYLCASSFGGTGGETQYFGPGTRLLVL.

The chain uses TRBV9 and TRBJ2-1; the match to TRBD2 covers 13 bases. Trimming removed 0 bases from V and 4 bases from J; junction bases left unmatched: 7. CDR1 and CDR2 from the germline V gene are SGDLS and YYNGEE. The CDR3 has 18 residues. The CDR3 loop reads CASSVGGPGLAGYNEQFF. The CDR3, as DNA: TGTGCCAGCAGCGTAGGCGGGCCGGGACTAGCGGGATACAATGAGCAGTTCTTC.

V is TRBV24-1 and J is TRBJ2-1, with a weak D call TRBD1 (6 bases). With 9 bases removed from V and 7 bases from J, the gap between germline ends came to 12 bases. This CDR3 comprises 12 residues. Germline V CDR1 and CDR2: KGHDR, SFDVKD. CDR3 in amino acids: CATSQGWNEQFF. The CDR3 DNA is TGTGCCACCTCTCAGGGGTGGAATGAGCAGTTCTTC.

The chain joins TRBV19 to TRBJ2-5, with D possibly matching TRBD2 (5 bases). Germline values: CDR1 LNHDA, CDR2 SQIVND (reference sequence). The ends were cut back, 6 bases at V and 1 base at J, with 15 bases in the middle. There are 15 residues in the CDR3. CDR3 amino acids: CASSFEGRFQETQYF. In DNA form, the CDR3 reads TGTGCCAGTAGCTTCGAGGGCAGGTTCCAAGAGACCCAGTACTTC.

The chain carries TRBV12-5 and TRBJ2-7, with D unclear. The V end lost 0 bases, the J end lost 6 bases, and 9 bases lay between the germline ends. Germline CDR1 is LGHNT and CDR2 is FRNRAP. CDR3 length: 13 residues. CDR3 loop: CASGLVGICEQYF. CDR3 in DNA: TGTGCTAGTGGTTTGGTAGGCATTTGCGAGCAGTACTTC.

The V gene is TRBV5-1, the J gene TRBJ2-4; D is uncertain. The end of the DNA is better explained by TRBJ2-7, so the J call may be wrong. Germline V gene lookup returns CDR1 SGHRS and CDR2 YFSETQ. The CDR3 runs 14 residues. The CDR3 here is CASSLGLYSYEQYF. In nucleotides, the CDR3 is TGCGCCAGCAGCTTGGGTCTCTACTCCTACGAGCAGTACTTC.

This rearrangement joins TRBV7-9 to TRBJ2-7; 11 bases align to TRBD2. The germline gives CDR1 SEHNR, CDR2 FQNEAQ (reference sequence). Trimming cost V 4 bases and J 2 bases; bases outside gene matches: 16. There are 19 residues in the CDR3. The CDR3 region has the DNA TGTGCCAGCAGCTCCCCTATCCGACTAGCGGGACGAAATCCCTACGAGCAGTACTTC. This codes for CASSSPIRLAGRNPYEQYF. Complete variable domain (other parts from reference TRBV7-9 and TRBJ2-7): DTGVSQNPRHKITKRGQNVTFRCDPISEHNRLYWYRQTLGQGPEFLTYFQNEAQLEKSRLLSDRFSAERPKGSFSTLEIQRTEQGDSAMYLCASSSPIRLAGRNPYEQYFGPGTRLTVT.

This clonotype was counted a few times. The chain employs TRBV29-1 and TRBJ1-2; D remains ambiguous. V shed 7 bases and J shed 4 bases, with 19 bases lying between them. The germline V gene has CDR1 SQVTM and CDR2 ANQGSEA. The CDR3 runs to 14 residues. The CDR3 DNA is TGCAGCGCGCCGACCCAGGTAGAAGGCTATGGCTACACCTTC. It is translated as CSAPTQVEGYGYTF.

A few counts support this clonotype. The V gene is TRBV25-1, the J gene TRBJ2-3; D not certain. This CDR3 comprises 15 residues. V was pared by 3 bases and J by 3 bases, with 13 bases between. The germline V gene encodes CDR1 MGHDK and CDR2 SYGVNS. The CDR3 DNA reads as TGTGCCAGCAGTGAGGGCCTCCGGACGACAGATACGCAGTATTTT. It yields the protein CASSEGLRTTDTQYF.

The genes are TRBV20-1 and TRBJ2-1; TRBD1 matches 9 bases. Germline lookup yields CDR1 DFQATT and CDR2 SNEGSKA (reference sequence). The CDR3 has 14 residues. V shed 3 bases and J 4 bases; nucleotides not matched to a gene: 4. CDR3 residues: CSASYRGLYNEQFF. As DNA, the CDR3 is TGCAGTGCTAGTTACAGGGGGCTATACAATGAGCAGTTCTTC.

The chain links TRBV29-1 to TRBJ2-7; 8 bases match TRBD1. The end of the DNA is better explained by TRBJ2-5, so the J call may be wrong. The CDR3 totals 15 residues. Germline CDR1 is SQVTM and CDR2 is ANQGSEA. The CDR3 DNA reads as TGCAGCGTTGAACGGACAGGGTGGGGTACAGAGACCCAGTACTTC. This translates into CSVERTGWGTETQYF.

The chain has TRBV5-1 and TRBJ2-7, with D perhaps TRBD1 (6 bases). The closer fit of TRBJ2-5 to the DNA end suggests the J call may be wrong. This CDR3 comprises 13 residues. The germline gives CDR1 SGHRS, CDR2 YFSETQ. Here the CDR3 DNA reads TGCGCCAGCCGAATGGGGGCCCAAGAGACCCAGTACTTC. Translation gives CASRMGAQETQYF.

On this clonotype itself: A junction end diverges from the germline sequence, so it may reflect a read error. The chain is built from TRBV5-4 and TRBJ1-4; possible D gene TRBD1, 5 bases. Germline CDR1 is SGHNT and CDR2 is YYREEE (reference sequence). The CDR3 runs 15 residues. The CDR3 DNA sequence: TGTGCCAGCAGTTTGGGACTTCAAACTAATGAAAAACTGTTTTTT. This codes for CASSLGLQTNEKLFF.

The rearrangement joins TRBV7-2 to TRBJ1-1; possibly TRBD1 for D (5 bases). CDR3 length: 15 amino acids. V was clipped by 6 bases and J by 3 bases, with 17 bases between them. CDR1 is SGHTA, CDR2 FQGNSA, per germline. The CDR3 loop is CASRPLYRGDTEAFF. In DNA, the CDR3 is TGTGCCAGCAGGCCCTTATATCGGGGCGACACTGAAGCTTTCTTT.